The rows below give T cell receptor beta chains drawn from one sample of a study of T-cell reconstitution after alpha-beta-depleted transplantation in children. TCRdb reanalysed the PCR reads using MiXCR and keeps one entry per CDR3 protein. The table has fewer than 250,000 distinct CDR3 sequences, about a sixth seen once. The sample was PBMCs, mostly from graft donor cells, taken 360 days after TCRalphabeta/CD19-depleted stem cell transplant. Source of these receptors: a male patient aged 2-10 years who had a stem cell transplant for acute lymphoblastic leukemia, so the T cells may come from the graft donor. The CDR3 runs from the conserved cysteine through the conserved F or W. D genes are given only for firm matches. Part of the rows lack a size; the others show once, few, many or a class for expanded clones.

>.|.|TRBV4-3|TRBJ2-7
CASSQETVYEQYF
TGCGCCAGCAGCCAGGAGACAGTCTACGAGCAGTACTTC
>.|.|TRBV10-3|TRBJ2-5
CAISATQETQYF
TGTGCCATCAGCGCTACCCAAGAGACCCAGTACTTC
>few|.|TRBV28|TRBJ2-1
CASSPRSVWEAEQFF
TGTGCCAGCAGCCCAAGGTCAGTATGGGAGGCCGAGCAGTTCTTC
>.|TRBD1|TRBV10-3|TRBJ2-7
CATGTGAAYEQYF
TGTGCCACGGGGACAGGGGCGGCCTACGAGCAGTACTTC
>.|.|TRBV18|TRBJ1-4
CASSQPGHPEKLFF
TGTGCCAGCTCACAACCGGGACATCCGGAAAAACTGTTTTTT
>few|.|TRBV6-2/TRBV6-3|TRBJ2-5
CASSGADETQYF
TGTGCCAGCAGTGGGGCGGATGAGACCCAGTACTTC
>.|.|TRBV16|TRBJ1-1
CASGAVANTEAFF
TGTGCCAGCGGGGCAGTGGCGAACACTGAAGCTTTCTTT
>few|TRBD2|TRBV7-8|TRBJ2-7
CASSTGLAGGHISYEQYF
TGTGCCAGCAGCACAGGACTAGCGGGGGGTCATATCTCCTACGAGCAGTACTTC
>many|.|TRBV20-1|TRBJ1-1
CSAPIPGETEAFF
TGCAGTGCACCCATTCCAGGGGAAACTGAAGCTTTCTTT
>many|.|TRBV5-1|TRBJ2-3
CASSTNTDTQYF
TGCGCCAGCAGCACGAACACAGATACGCAGTATTTT
>.|.|TRBV7-9|TRBJ2-5
CASTLSVNGDKTQYF
TGTGCCAGCACCCTATCGGTAAATGGGGATAAGACCCAGTACTTC